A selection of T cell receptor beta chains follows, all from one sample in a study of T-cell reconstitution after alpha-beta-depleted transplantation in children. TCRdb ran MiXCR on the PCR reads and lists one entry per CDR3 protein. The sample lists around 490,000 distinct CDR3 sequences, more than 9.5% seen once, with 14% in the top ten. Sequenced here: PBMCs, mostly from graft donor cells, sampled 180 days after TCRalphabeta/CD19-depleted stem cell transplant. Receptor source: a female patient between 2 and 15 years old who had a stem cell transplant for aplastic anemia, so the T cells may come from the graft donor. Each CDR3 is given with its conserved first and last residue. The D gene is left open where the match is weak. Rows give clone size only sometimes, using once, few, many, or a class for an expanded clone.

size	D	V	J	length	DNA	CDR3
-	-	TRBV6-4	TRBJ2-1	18	TGTGCCAGCAGCAAGAAGCCGACAGGATTGGGGATCTACAATGAGCAGTTCTTC	CASSKKPTGLGIYNEQFF
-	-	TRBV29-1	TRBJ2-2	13	TGCAGCGTTGTTCCACAGTCCACCGGGGAGCTGTTTTTT	CSVVPQSTGELFF
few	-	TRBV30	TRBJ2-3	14	TGTGCCTGGAGTGTACAAACGACTAGGGGCCAGCAGTATTTT	CAWSVQTTRGQQYF
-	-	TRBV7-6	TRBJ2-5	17	TGTGCCAGCAGCTTATTCCCGCGTGGGCTGGTCCGAGAGACCCAGTACTTC	CASSLFPRGLVRETQYF
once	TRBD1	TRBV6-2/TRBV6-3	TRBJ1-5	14	TGTGCCAGCTGCGGACAGGGGGCTCGGCAGCCCCAGCATTTT	CASCGQGARQPQHF
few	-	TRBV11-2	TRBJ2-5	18	TGTGCCAGCAGCCGAGGGATCGGGACAAAAATCGTCCAAGAGACCCAGTACTTC	CASSRGIGTKIVQETQYF
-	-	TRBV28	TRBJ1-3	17	TGTGCCAGCAGGGGAAGCGAGGGATCCTTCTGTGGAAACACCATATATTTT	CASRGSEGSFCGNTIYF
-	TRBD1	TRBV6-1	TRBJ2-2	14	TGTGCCAGCCGGGACAGGGGTAGTACCGGGGAGCTGTTTTTT	CASRDRGSTGELFF
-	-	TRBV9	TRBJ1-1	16	TGTGCCAGCAGCCCCCGGCAGGCGGGGCTGATTGCTGAAGCTTTCTTT	CASSPRQAGLIAEAFF
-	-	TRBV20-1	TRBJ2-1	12	TGCAGTGCTTCAGAGCGGTACAATGAGCAGTTCTTC	CSASERYNEQFF
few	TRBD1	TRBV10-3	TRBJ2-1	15	TGTGCCATCAGTGAGTCCGCGGACAGGGTTTCTGAGCAGTTCTTC	CAISESADRVSEQFF
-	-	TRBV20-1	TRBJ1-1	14	TGCAGTGCTCCCAGGACCGCGGCGAACACTGAAGCTTTCTTT	CSAPRTAANTEAFF
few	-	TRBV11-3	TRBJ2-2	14	TGTGCCAGCAAGCTAGAATCGAACACCGGGGAGCTGTTTTTT	CASKLESNTGELFF
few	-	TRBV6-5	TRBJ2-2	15	TGTGCCAGCAGTTACTCGTTTACCTACACCGGGGAGCTGTTTTTT	CASSYSFTYTGELFF
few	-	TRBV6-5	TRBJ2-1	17	TGTGCCAGCAGTTATACTTATATTCGGAGCTCCTACAATGAGCAGTTCTTC	CASSYTYIRSSYNEQFF
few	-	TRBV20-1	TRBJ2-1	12	TGCGGGGGGTGGGGTAATTACAATGAGCAGTTCTTC	CGGWGNYNEQFF
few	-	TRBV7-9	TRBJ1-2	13	TGTGCCAGCAGCTTAGAAGGGGCGAATGGCTACACCTTC	CASSLEGANGYTF
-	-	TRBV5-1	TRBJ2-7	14	TGCGCCAGCAGCTTCGAGGGGTCGATGTACGAGCAGTACTTC	CASSFEGSMYEQYF
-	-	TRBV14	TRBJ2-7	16	TGTGCCAGCAGCCAACTCGGGGCAGGACTGGCCTACGAGCAGTACTTC	CASSQLGAGLAYEQYF
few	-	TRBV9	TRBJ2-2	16	TGTGCCAGCAGCGTAGGGGGGGCGCCGAACACCGGGGAGCTGTTTTTT	CASSVGGAPNTGELFF
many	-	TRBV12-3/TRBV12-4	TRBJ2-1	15	TGTGCCAGCAGCTTGCCAGGCAGCTCCTACAATGAGCAGTTCTTC	CASSLPGSSYNEQFF
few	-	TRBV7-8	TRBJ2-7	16	TGTGCCAGCAGCTCTGGGCCTGGGGGGATCCGCTACGAGCAGTACTTC	CASSSGPGGIRYEQYF
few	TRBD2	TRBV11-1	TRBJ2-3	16	TGTGCCAGCAGCCCCCCAACCCCGGCGGGAGAAGATACGCAGTATTTT	CASSPPTPAGEDTQYF
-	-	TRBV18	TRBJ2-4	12	TGTGCCAGCTCGGTTGACAGAAACATTCAGTACTTC	CASSVDRNIQYF
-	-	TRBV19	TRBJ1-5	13	TGTGCCAGTAGTATATATCACGGACAGCCCCAGCATTTT	CASSIYHGQPQHF
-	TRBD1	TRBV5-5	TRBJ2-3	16	TGTGCCAGCAGCTTGCCCGGGACAGGGAGGATTGATACGCAGTATTTT	CASSLPGTGRIDTQYF
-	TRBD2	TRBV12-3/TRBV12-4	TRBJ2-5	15	TGTGCCAGCAGACAAAGCGGGAGTGGGCAAGAGACCCAGTACTTC	CASRQSGSGQETQYF
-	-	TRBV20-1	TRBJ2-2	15	TGCAGTGCTAGAGATAAACAGTTGAACACCGGGGAGCTGTTTTTT	CSARDKQLNTGELFF
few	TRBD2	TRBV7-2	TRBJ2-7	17	TGTGCCAGCAGCTTAGGGCTAGCGGGAAGGAGAGGTTACGAGCAGTACTTC	CASSLGLAGRRGYEQYF
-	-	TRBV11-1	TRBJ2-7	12	TGTGCCAGCAGCTTAGCGAGGGACGAGCAGTACTTC	CASSLARDEQYF
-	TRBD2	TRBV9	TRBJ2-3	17	TGTGCCAGCAGCTCCGGGACTAGCGGGAGTGTGGGAGATACGCAGTATTTT	CASSSGTSGSVGDTQYF
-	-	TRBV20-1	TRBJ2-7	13	TGCAGTGCTAGTTCGACCAGCTCCTACGAGCAGTACTTC	CSASSTSSYEQYF